This T cell receptor beta chain was recorded in a study of blood T cells in healthy people across ages. This CDR3 contains 14 residues. The J segment lost 2 bases and the V segment lost 6 bases, leaving 8 bases of the junction unmatched. Germline values: CDR1 SQVTM, CDR2 ANQGSEA. A second PCR of 7 to 11 cycles used a sample-barcoded 5' primer and a J-beta primer mix. TCRdb reprocessed the 5' RACE reads via MiXCR and lists one record per CDR3 protein. The table lists some 900,000 distinct CDR3 sequences, about 48% of them singletons. The origin of this receptor is a man aged 25 to 40 in good health. This sequence joins TRBV29-1 and TRBJ1-1, with TRBD1 matching 8 bases. Sequenced input: blood. The CDR3 region has the DNA TGCAGCGTCCTCCCCGGGACAGGTAACACTGAAGCTTTCTTT. It yields the protein CSVLPGTGNTEAFF.